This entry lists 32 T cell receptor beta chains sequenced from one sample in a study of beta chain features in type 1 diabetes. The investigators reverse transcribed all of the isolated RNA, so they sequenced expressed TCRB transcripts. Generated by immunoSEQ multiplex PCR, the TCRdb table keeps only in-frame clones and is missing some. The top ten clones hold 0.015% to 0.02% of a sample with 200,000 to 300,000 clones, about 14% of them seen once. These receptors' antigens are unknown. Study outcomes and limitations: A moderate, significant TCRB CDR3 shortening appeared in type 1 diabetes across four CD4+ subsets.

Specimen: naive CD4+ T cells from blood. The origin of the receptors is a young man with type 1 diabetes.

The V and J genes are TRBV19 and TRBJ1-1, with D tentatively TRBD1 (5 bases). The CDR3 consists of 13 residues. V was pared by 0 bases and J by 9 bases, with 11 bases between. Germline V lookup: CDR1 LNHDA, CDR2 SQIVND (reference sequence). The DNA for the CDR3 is TGTGCCAGTAGTATAGATCGGGGCGGGAAAGCTTTCTTT. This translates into CASSIDRGGKAFF.

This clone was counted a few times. The CDR3 DNA is TGTGCCAGCTCACCATCGACCCGGGGGAACACTGAAGCTTTCTTT. Its translation is CASSPSTRGNTEAFF. The chain joins TRBV18 to TRBJ1-1; D uncertain. Germline lookup yields CDR1 KGHSH and CDR2 LQKENI. V lost 2 bases and J lost 1, with 11 bases in between. This CDR3 has 15 residues.

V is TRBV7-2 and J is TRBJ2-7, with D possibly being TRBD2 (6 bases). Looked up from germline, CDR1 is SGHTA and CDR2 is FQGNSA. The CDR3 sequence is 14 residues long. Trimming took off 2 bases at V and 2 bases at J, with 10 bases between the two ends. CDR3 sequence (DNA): TGTGCCAGCAGCTTAATGGCGGGAACCTACGAGCAGTACTTC. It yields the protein CASSLMAGTYEQYF.

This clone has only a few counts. This chain's CDR3 is CSVDLGGNTEAFF. In nucleotides, the CDR3 is TGCAGCGTTGACTTAGGGGGCAACACTGAAGCTTTCTTT. The rearrangement links TRBV29-1 to TRBJ1-1; 7 bases fit TRBD1. This CDR3 comprises 13 residues. Germline CDR1 SQVTM, CDR2 ANQGSEA. Trimming at V came to 3 bases and at J to 2 bases, leaving 3 bases not matched to a gene.

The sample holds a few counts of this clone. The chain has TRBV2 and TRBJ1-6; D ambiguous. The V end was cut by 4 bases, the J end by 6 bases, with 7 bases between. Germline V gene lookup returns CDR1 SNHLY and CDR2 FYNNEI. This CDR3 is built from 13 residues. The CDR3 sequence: CASSGERNSPLHF. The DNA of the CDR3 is TGTGCCAGCAGTGGGGAGCGTAATTCACCCCTCCACTTT.

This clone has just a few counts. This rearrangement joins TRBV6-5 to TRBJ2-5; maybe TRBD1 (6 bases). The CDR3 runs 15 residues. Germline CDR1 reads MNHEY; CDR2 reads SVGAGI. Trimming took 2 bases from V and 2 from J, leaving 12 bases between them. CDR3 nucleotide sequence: TGTGCCAGCAGTTACCCGTCTAGGGGGCAAGAGACCCAGTACTTC. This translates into CASSYPSRGQETQYF.

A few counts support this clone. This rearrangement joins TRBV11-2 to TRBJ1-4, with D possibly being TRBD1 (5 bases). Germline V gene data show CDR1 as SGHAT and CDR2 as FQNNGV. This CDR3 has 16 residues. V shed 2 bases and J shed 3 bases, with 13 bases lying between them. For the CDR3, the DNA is TGTGCCAGCAGCTTAAGGGGCGGCAGGGCTAATGAAAAACTGTTTTTT. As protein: CASSLRGGRANEKLFF.

CDR3 nucleotides: TGTGCCAGCAGGAGCAGGGAAGGGGCCAACGTCCTGACTTTC. Translation gives CASRSREGANVLTF. The V and J genes are TRBV6-6 and TRBJ2-6, with D possibly matching TRBD1 (5 bases). This CDR3 contains 14 residues. The germline V gene encodes CDR1 MNHNY and CDR2 SVGAGI (reference sequence). Trimming cost V 6 bases and J 4 bases, with 10 bases left between them.

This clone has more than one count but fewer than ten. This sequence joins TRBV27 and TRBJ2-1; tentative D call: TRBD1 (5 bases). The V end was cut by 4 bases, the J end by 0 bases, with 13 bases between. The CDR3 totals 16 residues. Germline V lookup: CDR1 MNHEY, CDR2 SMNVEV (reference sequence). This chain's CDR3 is CASSSPRAPSYNEQFF. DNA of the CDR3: TGTGCCAGCAGTTCCCCCAGGGCACCCTCCTACAATGAGCAGTTCTTC.

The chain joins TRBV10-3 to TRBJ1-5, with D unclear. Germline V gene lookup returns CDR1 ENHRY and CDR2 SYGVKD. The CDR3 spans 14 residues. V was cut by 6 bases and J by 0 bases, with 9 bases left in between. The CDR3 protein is CAISREDSNQPQHF. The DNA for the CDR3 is TGTGCCATCAGCCGGGAGGATAGCAATCAGCCCCAGCATTTT.

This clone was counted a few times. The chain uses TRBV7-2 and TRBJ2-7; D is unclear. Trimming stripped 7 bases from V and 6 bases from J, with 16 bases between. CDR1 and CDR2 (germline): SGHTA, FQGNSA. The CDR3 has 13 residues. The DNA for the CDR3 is TGTGCCAGCACTCTCTCCCCTGGCGGCGAGCAGTACTTC. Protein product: CASTLSPGGEQYF.

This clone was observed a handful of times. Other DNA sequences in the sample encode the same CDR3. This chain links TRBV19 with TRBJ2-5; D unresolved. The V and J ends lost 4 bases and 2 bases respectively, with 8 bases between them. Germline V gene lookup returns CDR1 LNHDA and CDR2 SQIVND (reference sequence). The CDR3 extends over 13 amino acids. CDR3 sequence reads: CASSRAPQETQYF. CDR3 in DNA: TGTGCCAGTAGTAGGGCACCACAAGAGACCCAGTACTTC.

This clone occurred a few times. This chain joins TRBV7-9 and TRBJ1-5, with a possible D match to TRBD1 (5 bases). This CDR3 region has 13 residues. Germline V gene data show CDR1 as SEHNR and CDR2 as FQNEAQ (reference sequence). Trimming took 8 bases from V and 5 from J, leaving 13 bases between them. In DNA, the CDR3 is TGTGCCAGCTTACTGGGGGGGGATCAGCCCCAGCATTTT. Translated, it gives CASLLGGDQPQHF.

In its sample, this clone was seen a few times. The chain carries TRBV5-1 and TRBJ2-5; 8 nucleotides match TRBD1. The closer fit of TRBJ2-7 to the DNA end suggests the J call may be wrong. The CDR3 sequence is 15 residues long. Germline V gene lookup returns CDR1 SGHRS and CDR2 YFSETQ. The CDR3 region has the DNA TGCGCCAGCAGCCCTGGGACAGGCGGGACCTACGAGCAGTACTTC. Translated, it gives CASSPGTGGTYEQYF.

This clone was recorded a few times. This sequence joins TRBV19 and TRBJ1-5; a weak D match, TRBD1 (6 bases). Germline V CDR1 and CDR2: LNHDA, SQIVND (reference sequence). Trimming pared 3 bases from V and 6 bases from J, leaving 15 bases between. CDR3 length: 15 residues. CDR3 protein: CASSIGSGAGQPQHF. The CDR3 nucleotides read TGTGCCAGTAGTATCGGGTCAGGGGCGGGTCAGCCCCAGCATTTT.

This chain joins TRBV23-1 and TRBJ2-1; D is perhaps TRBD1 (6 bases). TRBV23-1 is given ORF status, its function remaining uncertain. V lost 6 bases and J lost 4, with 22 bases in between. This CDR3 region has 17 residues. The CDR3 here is CASSIQGCGQSYNEQFF. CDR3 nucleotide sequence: TGCGCCAGCAGCATTCAGGGTTGCGGACAGTCATACAATGAGCAGTTCTTC.

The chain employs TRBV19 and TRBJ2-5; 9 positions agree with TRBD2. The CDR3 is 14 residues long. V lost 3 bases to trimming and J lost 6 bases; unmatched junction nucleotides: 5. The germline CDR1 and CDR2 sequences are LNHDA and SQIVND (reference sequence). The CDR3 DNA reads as TGTGCCAGTAGTATCGGTAGCGGGGGTAAGACCCAGTACTTC. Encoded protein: CASSIGSGGKTQYF.

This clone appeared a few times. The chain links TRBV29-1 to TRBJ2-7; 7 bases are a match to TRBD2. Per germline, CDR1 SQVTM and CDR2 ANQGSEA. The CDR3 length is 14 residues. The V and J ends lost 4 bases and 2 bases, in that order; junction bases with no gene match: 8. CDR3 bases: TGCAGCGTTGCCTTGCTTGCGGGGGCCTACGAGCAGTACTTC. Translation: CSVALLAGAYEQYF.

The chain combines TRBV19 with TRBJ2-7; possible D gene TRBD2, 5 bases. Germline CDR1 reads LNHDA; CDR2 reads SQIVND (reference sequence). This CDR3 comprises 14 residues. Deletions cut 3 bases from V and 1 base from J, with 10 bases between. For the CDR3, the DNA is TGTGCCAGTAGTATGCGGGTCCCGTCCTACGAGCAGTACTTC. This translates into CASSMRVPSYEQYF. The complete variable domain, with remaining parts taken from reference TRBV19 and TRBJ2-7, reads DGGITQSPKYLFRKEGQNVTLSCEQNLNHDAMYWYRQDPGQGLRLIYYSQIVNDFQKGDIAEGYSVSREKKESFPLTVTSAQKNPTAFYLCASSMRVPSYEQYFGPGTRLTVT.

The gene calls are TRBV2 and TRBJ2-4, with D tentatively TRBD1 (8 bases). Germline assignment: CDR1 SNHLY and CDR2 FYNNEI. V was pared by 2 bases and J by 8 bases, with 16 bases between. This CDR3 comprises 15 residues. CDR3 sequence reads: CASSETGQGGDIQYF. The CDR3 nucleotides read TGTGCCAGCAGTGAAACAGGACAGGGAGGGGACATTCAGTACTTC.

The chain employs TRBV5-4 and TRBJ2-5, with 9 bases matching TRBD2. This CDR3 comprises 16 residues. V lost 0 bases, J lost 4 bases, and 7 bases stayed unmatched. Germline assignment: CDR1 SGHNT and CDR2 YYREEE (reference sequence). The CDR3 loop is CASSLGPAGGRETQYF. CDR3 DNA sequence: TGTGCCAGCAGCTTGGGACCAGCGGGAGGACGAGAGACCCAGTACTTC.

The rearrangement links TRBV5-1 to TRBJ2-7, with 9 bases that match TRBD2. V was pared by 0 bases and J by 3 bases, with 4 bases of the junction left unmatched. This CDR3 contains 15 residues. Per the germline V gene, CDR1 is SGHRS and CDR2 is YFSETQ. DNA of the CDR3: TGCGCCAGCAGCTTGGTCGCGGGAGGGGACTACGAGCAGTACTTC. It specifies CASSLVAGGDYEQYF.

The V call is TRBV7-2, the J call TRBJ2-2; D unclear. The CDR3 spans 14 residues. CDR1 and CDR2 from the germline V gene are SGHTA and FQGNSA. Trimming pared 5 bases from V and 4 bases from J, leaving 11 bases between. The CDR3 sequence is CASSPFPSTGELFF. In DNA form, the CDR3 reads TGTGCCAGCAGCCCGTTCCCTTCCACCGGGGAGCTGTTTTTT.

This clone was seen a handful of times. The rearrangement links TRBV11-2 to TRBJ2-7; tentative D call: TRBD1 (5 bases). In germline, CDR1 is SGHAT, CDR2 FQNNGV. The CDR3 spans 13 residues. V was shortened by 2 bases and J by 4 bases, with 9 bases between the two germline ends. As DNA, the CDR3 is TGTGCCAGCAGCTTACGACAGTTATACGAGCAGTACTTC. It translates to CASSLRQLYEQYF.

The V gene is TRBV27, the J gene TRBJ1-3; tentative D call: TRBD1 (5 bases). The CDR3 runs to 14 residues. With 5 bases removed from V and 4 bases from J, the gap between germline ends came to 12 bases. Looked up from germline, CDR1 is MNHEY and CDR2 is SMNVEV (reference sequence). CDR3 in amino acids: CASSPSGFGNTIYF. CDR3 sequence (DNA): TGTGCCAGCAGTCCCTCAGGGTTCGGAAACACCATATATTTT.

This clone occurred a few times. Here the CDR3 reads CASSPRIAGGETQYF. The CDR3 nucleotides read TGTGCCAGCAGCCCAAGGATTGCGGGGGGGGAGACCCAGTACTTC. The chain couples TRBV4-2 to TRBJ2-5, with 9 bases fitting TRBD2. The CDR3 loop spans 15 amino acids. V lost 4 bases and J lost 5; bases outside the gene matches: 8. The germline gives CDR1 LGHNA, CDR2 YNFKEQ.

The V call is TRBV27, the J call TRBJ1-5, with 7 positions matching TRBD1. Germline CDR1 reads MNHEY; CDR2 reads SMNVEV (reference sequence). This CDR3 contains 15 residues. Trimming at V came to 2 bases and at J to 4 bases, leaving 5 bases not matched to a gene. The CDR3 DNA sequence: TGTGCCAGCAGTTTAAGGCCAGGGGGGAATCAGCCCCAGCATTTT. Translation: CASSLRPGGNQPQHF.

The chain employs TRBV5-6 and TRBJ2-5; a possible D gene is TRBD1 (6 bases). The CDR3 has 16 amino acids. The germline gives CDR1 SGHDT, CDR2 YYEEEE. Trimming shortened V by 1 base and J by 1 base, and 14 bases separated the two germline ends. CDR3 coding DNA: TGTGCCAGCAGCTTGTTCACAGGGACGATCCAAGAGACCCAGTACTTC. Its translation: CASSLFTGTIQETQYF.

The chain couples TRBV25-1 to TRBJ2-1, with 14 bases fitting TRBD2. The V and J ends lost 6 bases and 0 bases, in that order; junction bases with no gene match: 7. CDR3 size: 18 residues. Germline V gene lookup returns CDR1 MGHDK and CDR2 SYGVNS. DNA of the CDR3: TGTGCCAGCAGGGGGACTAGCGGGGGCCAAAGCTCCTACAATGAGCAGTTCTTC. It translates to CASRGTSGGQSSYNEQFF.

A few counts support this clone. The CDR3 is CASSSGQPNTGELFF. CDR3 DNA: TGCGCCAGCAGCTCGGGACAGCCGAACACCGGGGAGCTGTTTTTT. The J gene is TRBJ2-2, the V gene TRBV5-1; TRBD1 matches 7 bases. Losses at the gene ends were 3 bases for V and 0 bases for J; bases not matched to a gene: 2. From germline, CDR1 is SGHRS and CDR2 YFSETQ. The CDR3 is 15 residues long.

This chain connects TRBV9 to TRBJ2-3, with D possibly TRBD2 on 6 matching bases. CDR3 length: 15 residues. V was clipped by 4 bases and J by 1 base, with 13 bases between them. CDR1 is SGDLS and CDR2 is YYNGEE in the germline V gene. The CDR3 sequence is CASSQRGSGTDTQYF. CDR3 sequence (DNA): TGTGCCAGCAGCCAACGGGGGAGCGGCACAGATACGCAGTATTTT.

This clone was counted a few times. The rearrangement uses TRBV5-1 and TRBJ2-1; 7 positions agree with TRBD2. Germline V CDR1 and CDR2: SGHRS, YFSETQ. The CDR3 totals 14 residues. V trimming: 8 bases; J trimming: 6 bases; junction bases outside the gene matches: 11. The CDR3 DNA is TGCGCCAGTGGGGCGGGAGCTTCGAGCAATGAGCAGTTCTTC. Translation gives CASGAGASSNEQFF.